This T cell receptor beta chain was sequenced for a study of control samples from healthy donors and cancer patients. This CDR3 contains 13 residues. Germline CDR1 and CDR2: KGHDR and SFDVKD. Trimming removed 5 bases from V and 3 bases from J, with 9 bases in between. TCRdb's table, derived via immunoSEQ multiplex PCR, lists solely in-frame clones and lacks some. The sample comprises tens of thousands of clones, 80% to 90% of which are singletons, and approximately 2.6% rests with the top ten. V gene TRBV24-1 combines with J gene TRBJ1-1; D possibly corresponds to TRBD1 (5 bases). The source is a woman in her forties or fifties with lung cancer. The sample comprised PBMCs. The CDR3: CATSAEGHTEAFF. The CDR3 region has the DNA TGTGCCACCAGTGCTGAGGGGCACACTGAAGCTTTCTTT.